Each of the 4 T cell receptor beta chains below was sequenced from the same sample in a study of blood T cell repertoires in COVID-19. Libraries were prepared by immunoSEQ multiplex PCR; TCRdb keeps only in-frame clonotypes and omits some of them. Altogether 150,000 to 200,000 clones are present, around 75% being singletons, with the ten largest covering almost 6%. Sequenced: peripheral blood. The receptors originated from a woman aged 40 to 55 with COVID-19, enrolled during active disease.

In this sample, this clone turned up a few times. A much larger clone differs by one base, so this may be a read error. This sample includes further DNA sequences coding for the same CDR3. The chain employs TRBV30 and TRBJ1-1; D might be TRBD1 (5 bases). The CDR3 length is 13 residues. Looked up from germline, CDR1 is GTSNPN and CDR2 is SVGIG (reference sequence). The V end was cut by 8 bases, the J end by 6 bases, with 19 bases between. CDR3 sequence: CAGVGLGGAEAFF. Written as DNA, the CDR3 is TGTGCCGGGGTGGGGCTGGGTGGGGCTGAAGCTTTCTTT.

The CDR3 region is CASRGVLAGANVLTF. CDR3 bases: TGTGCCAGCAGGGGAGTTCTTGCTGGGGCCAACGTCCTGACTTTC. J is TRBJ2-6 and V is TRBV6-5; weak D call: TRBD2 (5 bases). V dropped 6 bases and J dropped 2 bases, with 11 bases sitting between them. The CDR3 spans 15 residues. Germline-derived CDR1 and CDR2 are MNHEY and SVGAGI.

This sequence joins TRBV6-7 and TRBJ1-1; perhaps TRBD1 as D (6 bases). TRBV6-7 is designated an ORF whose function remains uncertain. Trimming cost V 6 bases and J 1 base, with 15 bases left between them. CDR3 length: 15 amino acids. CDR3 amino acids: CASSGLRTENTEAFF. The CDR3 region has the DNA TGTGCCAGCAGCGGGCTCCGGACAGAGAACACTGAAGCTTTCTTT.

This clone was observed many times. The rearrangement links TRBV2 to TRBJ1-1; 11 nucleotides agree with TRBD1. From germline, CDR1 is SNHLY and CDR2 FYNNEI. The junction had 2 bases not matched to a gene; V was cut back by 8 bases and J by 6 bases. The CDR3 contains 12 residues. Here the CDR3 reads CASSGQGAEAFF. CDR3 nucleotide sequence: TGTGCCAGCTCGGGACAGGGGGCTGAAGCTTTCTTT.